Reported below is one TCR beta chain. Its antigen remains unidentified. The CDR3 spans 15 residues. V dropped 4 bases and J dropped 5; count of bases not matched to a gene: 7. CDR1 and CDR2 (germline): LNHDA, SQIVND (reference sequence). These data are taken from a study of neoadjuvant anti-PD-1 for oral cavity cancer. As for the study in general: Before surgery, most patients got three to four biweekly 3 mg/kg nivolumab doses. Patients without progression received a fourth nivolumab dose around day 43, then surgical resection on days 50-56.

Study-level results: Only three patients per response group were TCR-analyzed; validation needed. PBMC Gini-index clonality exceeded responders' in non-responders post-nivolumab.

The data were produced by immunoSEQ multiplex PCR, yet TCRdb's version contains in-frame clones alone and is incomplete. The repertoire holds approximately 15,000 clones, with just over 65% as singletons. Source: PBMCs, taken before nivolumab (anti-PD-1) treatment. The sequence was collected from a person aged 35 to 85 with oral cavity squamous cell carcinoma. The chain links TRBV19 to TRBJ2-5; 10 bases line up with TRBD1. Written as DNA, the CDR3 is TGTGCCAGTAGTACTCGACAGGGGGCGTGGGAGACCCAGTACTTC. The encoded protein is CASSTRQGAWETQYF.